The clone carrying this T cell receptor beta chain has a count of ten or more. Its target is unknown. Time point noted: persistent/refractory GD, antithyroid drugs over 5 years with positive TRAb. Extracted RNA from PBMCs served as the source of the TCR library. Approximately 9 milliliters of peripheral blood were taken and placed in EDTA tubes. The data were taken from a study of regulatory T cells in long-lasting Graves disease. This CDR3 spans 16 amino acids. With 3 bases removed from V and 2 bases from J, the gap between germline ends came to 14 bases. Germline assignment: CDR1 DFQATT and CDR2 SNEGSKA (reference sequence). Both iRepertoire HTBI primers and Arm-PCR of CDR3 regions were used to build the TCR beta libraries. As originally analysed: Identification of gene segments yielded more than 60 TRBV and about 15 TRBJ across samples. TCRdb ran MiXCR on the multiplex PCR reads and lists one entry per CDR3 protein. For this entry, the V and J calls and clone size follow TCRdb and not the study's own pipeline. The sample consists of roughly 470,000 distinct CDR3 sequences, about 20% of them appearing once.

Findings of the study overall: Relative to new patients (roughly 970), persistent patients exhibited greater sharing of public clonotypes (approximately 2,500). Persistent Graves' patients showed less TCR diversity than newly diagnosed patients showed.

The source is a female donor with Graves disease. Material: peripheral blood mononuclear cells (PBMCs), obtained when the disease was refractory, from a patient treated with antithyroid drugs. This chain uses TRBV20-1 with TRBJ1-6, with D unclear. The CDR3: CSASSLVGPYNSPLHF. CDR3 sequence (DNA): TGCAGTGCTAGCTCCCTTGTGGGTCCCTATAATTCACCCCTCCACTTT.